The T cell receptor (beta chain) under discussion was sequenced for a study of T cells in Graves' hyperthyroidism and ophthalmopathy. Regarding the study as a whole: For ophthalmopathy, model prediction preceded onset by a median roughly 6.2 months.

The CDR3 regions of TCR beta were amplified from RNA transcripts. TCR CDR3 underwent first-round RT-PCR with the HTBI primer set. MiXCR was run by TCRdb on the multiplex PCR reads, yielding one entry per CDR3 protein. The sample lists a few hundred thousand distinct CDR3 sequences; roughly 15% were seen once. On this clonotype: What it binds is not known.

Lactation, pregnancy, other autoimmune disease or uncontrolled infection led to exclusion of patients. Germline CDR1 reads MNHEY; CDR2 reads SMNVEV (reference sequence). The CDR3 spans 15 residues. V was trimmed by 2 bases and J by 3 bases, leaving 11 bases between them. Sequences were obtained from blood. This receptor was obtained from a woman in her late teens or twenties with Graves' hyperthyroidism. The chain uses TRBV27 and TRBJ1-5; maybe TRBD1 (6 bases). CDR3 coding DNA: TGTGCCAGCAGTTTAAACGACAGGATCAATCAGCCCCAGCATTTT. Protein sequence: CASSLNDRINQPQHF.